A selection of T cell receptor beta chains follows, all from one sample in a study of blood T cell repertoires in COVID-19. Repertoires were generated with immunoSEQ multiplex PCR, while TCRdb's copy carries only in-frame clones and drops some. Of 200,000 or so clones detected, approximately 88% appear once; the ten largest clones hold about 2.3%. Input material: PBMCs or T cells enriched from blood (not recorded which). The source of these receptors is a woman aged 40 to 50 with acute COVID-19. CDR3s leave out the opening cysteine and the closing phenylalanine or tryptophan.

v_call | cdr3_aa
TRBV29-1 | SVEAGGGPQY
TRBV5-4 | ASSGTRQETQY
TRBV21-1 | ASSTTRGDSGIFPLH
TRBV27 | ASSFRGLTEAYEQY
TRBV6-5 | ASSYGAGGPHNEQF
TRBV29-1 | SSRRGVNTEAF
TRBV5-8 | ASSLRLAGGRTYNEQF
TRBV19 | ASSVGDRGADTQY
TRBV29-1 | SGGQGAGNEQF
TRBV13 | ASSLGMTGEGGNQPQH
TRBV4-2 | ASSQERSLGHT
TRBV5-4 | ASSTDGTGDEKLF
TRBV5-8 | ASSFGAGDTQY
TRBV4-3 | ASSRATGDSSPLH
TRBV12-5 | ASGLPTRTGGFDEQF
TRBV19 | ASSQTENSPLH
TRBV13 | ASSFTTSGRNGELF
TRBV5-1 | ASSLAPARDTYEQF
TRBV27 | ASSYKAQGSYEQY
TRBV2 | ASRTNTPGQGNQPQH
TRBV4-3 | ASSQDLQASTDTQY
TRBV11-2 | ASSPRREMNTEAF
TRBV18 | ASSPNREWGTDTQY
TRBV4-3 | ASSRGGTDNTGELF
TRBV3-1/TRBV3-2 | ASSQSLGSGNTIY
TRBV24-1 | ATSGGKLTDTQY
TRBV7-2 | ASSLEGRAHNSPLH
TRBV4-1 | ASKQRLAGGNYEQY
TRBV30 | AWGGEGDYGYT
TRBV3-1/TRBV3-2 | ASSQGLAGFTGELF
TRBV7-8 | ASSWEGQGGGNTIY
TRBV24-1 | ATSDPRTNQPQH
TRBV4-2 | ASSQQGRGTNQPQH
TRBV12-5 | ASGPTGGAPGANVLT
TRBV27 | ASRGRLGTEAF
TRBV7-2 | ASSYSGTQPYEQY
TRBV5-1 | ASSPSGTGGYNEQF
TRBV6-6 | ASSPPGTSAGEQY
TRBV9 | ASSEGPWPYNEQF
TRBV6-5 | ASRRGLSGNTIY
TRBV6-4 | ASSDEQGNTGELF
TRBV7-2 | ASSAGTGTGNTIY